This T cell receptor (beta chain) was captured in a study of blood T cell repertoires in COVID-19. About the study: Samples representing acute and convalescent COVID-19 were sourced from the United States, Italy and Spain. The cDNA or gDNA used as material had been derived from T cells, B-cell-depleted T cells, or PBMCs.

As originally analysed: Scientists estimated how many nucleated cells there were by amplifying reference gene primers. Profiling relied on immunoSEQ multiplex PCR, and the TCRdb table lists in-frame clones only, not all of them. That table is the source of V, J and clone size, and D and trimming were worked out from the DNA. The sample lists under 150,000 clones; roughly 84% were seen once. Sequencing used peripheral blood. The source is a woman in her 70s who had recovered from COVID-19.

CDR3 DNA: TGTGCCAGCAGTTCCCGACATCAGGGGGCTTACTATGGCTACACCTTC. Translated: CASSSRHQGAYYGYTF. V gene TRBV27 combines with J gene TRBJ1-2, with 8 bases aligning to TRBD1. V lost 4 bases, J lost 3 bases, and 10 bases stayed unmatched. The CDR3 sequence is 16 residues long. Germline CDR1 is MNHEY and CDR2 is SMNVEV (reference sequence).